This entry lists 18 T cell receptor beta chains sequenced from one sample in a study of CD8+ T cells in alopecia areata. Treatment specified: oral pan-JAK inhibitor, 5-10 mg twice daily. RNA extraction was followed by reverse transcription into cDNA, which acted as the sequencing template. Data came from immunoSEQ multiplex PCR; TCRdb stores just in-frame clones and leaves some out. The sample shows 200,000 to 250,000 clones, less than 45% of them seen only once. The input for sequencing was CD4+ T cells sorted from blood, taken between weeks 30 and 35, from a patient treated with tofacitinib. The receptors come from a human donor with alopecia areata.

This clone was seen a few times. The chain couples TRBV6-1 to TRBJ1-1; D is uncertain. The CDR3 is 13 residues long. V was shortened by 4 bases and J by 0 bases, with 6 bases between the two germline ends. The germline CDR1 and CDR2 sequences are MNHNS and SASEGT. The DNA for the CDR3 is TGTGCCAGCAGTGCTAACATGAACACTGAAGCTTTCTTT. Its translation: CASSANMNTEAFF.

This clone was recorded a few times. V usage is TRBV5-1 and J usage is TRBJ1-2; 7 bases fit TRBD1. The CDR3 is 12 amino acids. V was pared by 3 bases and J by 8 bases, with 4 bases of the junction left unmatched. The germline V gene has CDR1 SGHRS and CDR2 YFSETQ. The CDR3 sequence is CASSSDRDGYTF. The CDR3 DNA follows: TGCGCCAGCAGCTCCGACAGGGACGGCTACACCTTC.

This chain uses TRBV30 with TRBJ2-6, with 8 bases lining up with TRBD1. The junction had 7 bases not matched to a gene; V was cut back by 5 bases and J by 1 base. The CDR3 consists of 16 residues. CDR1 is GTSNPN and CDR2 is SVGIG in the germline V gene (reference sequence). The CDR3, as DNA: TGTGCCTGGGGTTACAGGGGGAGATCTGGGGCCAACGTCCTGACTTTC. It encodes CAWGYRGRSGANVLTF.

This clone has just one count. CDR3 DNA: TGTGCCAGCAGCTTAGCGGCAACTAGCGGGAGCAATGAGCAGTTCTTC. Protein product: CASSLAATSGSNEQFF. V is TRBV7-9 and J is TRBJ2-1; TRBD2 matches at 11 bases. This CDR3 has 16 amino acids. Unmatched junction bases numbered 4, after V lost 0 bases and J lost 6 bases. Per germline, CDR1 SEHNR and CDR2 FQNEAQ (reference sequence).

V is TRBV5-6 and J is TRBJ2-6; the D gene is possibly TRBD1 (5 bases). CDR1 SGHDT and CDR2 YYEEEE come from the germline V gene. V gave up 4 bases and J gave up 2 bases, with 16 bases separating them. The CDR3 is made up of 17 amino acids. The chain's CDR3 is CASSKTASLTGANVLTF. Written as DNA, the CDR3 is TGTGCCAGCAGCAAGACAGCCTCCTTAACTGGGGCCAACGTCCTGACTTTC.

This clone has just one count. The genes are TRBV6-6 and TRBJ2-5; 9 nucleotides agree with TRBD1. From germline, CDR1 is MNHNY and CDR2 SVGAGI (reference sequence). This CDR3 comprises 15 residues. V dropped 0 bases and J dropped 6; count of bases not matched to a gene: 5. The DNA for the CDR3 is TGTGCCAGCAGTTACTCAGAGGACAGGGGAAAGACCCAGTACTTC. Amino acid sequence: CASSYSEDRGKTQYF.

CDR3 loop: CASSGRAASGANVLTF. In nucleotides, the CDR3 is TGTGCCAGCAGTGGCAGGGCAGCCTCCGGGGCCAACGTCCTGACTTTC. The J gene is TRBJ2-6, the V gene TRBV27; D possibly corresponds to TRBD1 (5 bases). The germline V gene encodes CDR1 MNHEY and CDR2 SMNVEV (reference sequence). V shed 5 bases and J shed 4 bases, with 15 bases lying between them. This CDR3 has 16 amino acids. Using reference TRBV27 and TRBJ2-6 for the parts outside the CDR3, the full variable domain is EAQVTQNPRYLITVTGKKLTVTCSQNMNHEYMSWYRQDPGLGLRQIYYSMNVEVTDKGDVPEGYKVSRKEKRNFPLILESPSPNQTSLYFCASSGRAASGANVLTFGAGSRLTVL.

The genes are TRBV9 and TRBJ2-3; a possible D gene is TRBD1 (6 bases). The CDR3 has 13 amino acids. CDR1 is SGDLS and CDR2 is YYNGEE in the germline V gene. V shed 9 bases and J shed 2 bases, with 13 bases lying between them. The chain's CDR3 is CATNRETTDTQYF. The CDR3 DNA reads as TGTGCCACCAACAGGGAAACCACAGATACGCAGTATTTT.

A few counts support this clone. CDR3 nucleotides: TGTGCCAGCAGCCTCCACGGGGGCACTGGAAACACCATATATTTT. Translating gives CASSLHGGTGNTIYF. The chain employs TRBV7-3 and TRBJ1-3; D perhaps matches TRBD1 (6 bases). CDR1 SGHTA and CDR2 FQGTGA come from the germline V gene. V lost 5 bases and J lost 2, with 13 bases in between. This CDR3 has 15 amino acids.

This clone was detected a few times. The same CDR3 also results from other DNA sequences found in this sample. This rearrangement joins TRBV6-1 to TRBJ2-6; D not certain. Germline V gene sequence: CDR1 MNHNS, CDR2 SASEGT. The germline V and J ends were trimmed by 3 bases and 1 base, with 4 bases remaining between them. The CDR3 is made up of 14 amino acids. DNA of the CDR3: TGTGCCAGCAGTGAGTTTTCTGGGGCCAACGTCCTGACTTTC. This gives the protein CASSEFSGANVLTF.

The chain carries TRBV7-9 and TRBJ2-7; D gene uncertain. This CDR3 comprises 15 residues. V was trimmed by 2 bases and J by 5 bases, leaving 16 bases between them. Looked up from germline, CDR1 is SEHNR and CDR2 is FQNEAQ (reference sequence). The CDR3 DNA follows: TGTGCCAGCAGCTTACTAAGTTCCTCGATCCACGAGCAGTACTTC. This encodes CASSLLSSSIHEQYF.

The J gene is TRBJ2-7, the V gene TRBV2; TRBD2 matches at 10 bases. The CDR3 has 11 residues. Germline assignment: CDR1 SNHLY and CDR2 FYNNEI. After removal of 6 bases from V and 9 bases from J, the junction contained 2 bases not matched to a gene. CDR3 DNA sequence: TGTGCCAGCAGGATAGCGGGAGGGCAGTACTTC. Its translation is CASRIAGGQYF. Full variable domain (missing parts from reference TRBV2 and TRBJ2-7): EPEVTQTPSHQVTQMGQEVILRCVPISNHLYFYWYRQILGQKVEFLVSFYNNEISEKSEIFDDQFSVERPDGSNFTLKIRSTKLEDSAMYFCASRIAGGQYFGPGTRLTVT.

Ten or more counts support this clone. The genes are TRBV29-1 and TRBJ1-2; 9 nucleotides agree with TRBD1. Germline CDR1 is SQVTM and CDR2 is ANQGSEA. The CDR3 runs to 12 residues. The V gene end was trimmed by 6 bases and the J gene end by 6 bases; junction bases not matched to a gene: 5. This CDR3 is CSVAGQGDGYTF. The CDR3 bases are TGCAGCGTGGCGGGACAGGGAGATGGCTACACCTTC.

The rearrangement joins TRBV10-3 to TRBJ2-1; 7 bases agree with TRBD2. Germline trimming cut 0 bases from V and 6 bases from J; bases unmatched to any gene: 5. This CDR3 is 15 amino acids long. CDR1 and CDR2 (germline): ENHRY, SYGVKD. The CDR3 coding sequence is TGTGCCATCAGTGAGTCGAGGCTAGCGGCCAATGAGCAGTTCTTC. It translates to CAISESRLAANEQFF.

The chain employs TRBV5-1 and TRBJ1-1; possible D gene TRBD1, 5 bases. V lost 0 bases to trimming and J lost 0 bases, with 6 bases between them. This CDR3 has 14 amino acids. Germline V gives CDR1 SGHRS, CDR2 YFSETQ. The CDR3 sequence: CASSLDRLNTEAFF. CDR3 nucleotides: TGCGCCAGCAGCTTGGACAGGCTGAACACTGAAGCTTTCTTT.

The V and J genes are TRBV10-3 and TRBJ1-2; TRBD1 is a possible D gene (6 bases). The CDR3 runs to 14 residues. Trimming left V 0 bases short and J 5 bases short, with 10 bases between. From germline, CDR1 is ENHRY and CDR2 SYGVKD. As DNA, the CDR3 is TGTGCCATCAGTGAGTCTACAGGGCGGTATGGCTACACCTTC. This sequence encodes CAISESTGRYGYTF.

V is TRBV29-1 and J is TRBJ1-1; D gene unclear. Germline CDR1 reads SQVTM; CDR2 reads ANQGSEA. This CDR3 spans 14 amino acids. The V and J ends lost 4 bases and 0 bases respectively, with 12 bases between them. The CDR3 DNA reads TGCAGCGTTGGTGTCGGGCTAATGAACACTGAAGCTTTCTTT. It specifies CSVGVGLMNTEAFF.

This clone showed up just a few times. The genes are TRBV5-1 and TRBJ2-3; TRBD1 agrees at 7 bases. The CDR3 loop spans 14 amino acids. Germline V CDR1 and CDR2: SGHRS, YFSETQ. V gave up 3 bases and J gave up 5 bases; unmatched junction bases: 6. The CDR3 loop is CASSSGQERDTQYF. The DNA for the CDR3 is TGCGCCAGCAGCTCCGGACAGGAGAGAGATACGCAGTATTTT.